The 20 T cell receptor beta chains presented below share a single source sample, sequenced in a study of blood T cell repertoires in COVID-19. Measured with immunoSEQ multiplex PCR; TCRdb has only the in-frame clones, and not every one. The table shows about 190,000 clones, with just under 85% occurring only once. The sample was peripheral blood. The receptors were gathered from a woman in her 70s with active or convalescent COVID-19.

This chain uses TRBV25-1 with TRBJ1-4; 9 bases line up with TRBD1. CDR1 and CDR2 from the germline V gene are MGHDK and SYGVNS. The V gene end was trimmed by 3 bases and the J gene end by 8 bases; junction bases not matched to a gene: 7. This CDR3 comprises 15 residues. CDR3 amino acids: CASSDTDRGSEKLFF. CDR3 in DNA: TGTGCCAGCAGTGATACCGACAGGGGGTCCGAAAAACTGTTTTTT.

This chain uses TRBV28 with TRBJ2-1; 7 bases agree with TRBD2. Unmatched junction bases numbered 10, after V lost 3 bases and J lost 5 bases. Germline CDR1 is MDHEN and CDR2 is SYDVKM. The CDR3 sequence is 16 residues long. The CDR3 DNA reads as TGTGCCAGCAGTTTTATGGGCGGGAGCATGAACAATGAGCAGTTCTTC. Protein sequence: CASSFMGGSMNNEQFF.

V usage is TRBV6-5 and J usage is TRBJ1-2, with 8 bases aligning to TRBD1. Germline V CDR1 and CDR2: MNHEY, SVGAGI. Trimming cost V 2 bases and J 8 bases; bases outside gene matches: 4. This CDR3 has 13 amino acids. The CDR3 DNA sequence: TGTGCCAGCAGTTACCTACAGGGGGACGGCTACACCTTC. Translating gives CASSYLQGDGYTF.

This chain connects TRBV9 to TRBJ2-1; 15 bases align to TRBD2. Germline trimming cut 4 bases from V and 7 bases from J; bases unmatched to any gene: 6. The CDR3 has 16 residues. Germline V gene sequence: CDR1 SGDLS, CDR2 YYNGEE. The CDR3 sequence is CASSQGLAGGGNEQFF. For the CDR3, the DNA is TGTGCCAGCAGCCAGGGACTAGCGGGAGGAGGGAATGAGCAGTTCTTC.

The rearrangement joins TRBV3-1 (or the pseudogene TRBV3-2) to TRBJ2-7; D possibly corresponds to TRBD1 (7 bases). Germline V gene data show CDR1 as LGHDT and CDR2 as YNNKEL (reference sequence). The CDR3 contains 15 residues. Trimming took off 3 bases at V and 4 bases at J, with 16 bases between the two ends. CDR3: CASSHRRGAFYEQYF. The CDR3 nucleotides read TGTGCCAGCAGCCACCGCAGGGGGGCTTTTTACGAGCAGTACTTC.

The chain is built from TRBV4-1 and TRBJ2-7; 7 nucleotides agree with TRBD1. The germline CDR1 and CDR2 sequences are MGHRA and YSYEKL. The J segment lost 0 bases and the V segment lost 0 bases, leaving 8 bases of the junction unmatched. The CDR3 contains 17 residues. The CDR3 here is CASSQDPRDSSSYEQYF. The CDR3 coding sequence is TGCGCCAGCAGCCAAGATCCCCGGGACAGTAGCTCCTACGAGCAGTACTTC.

This sequence joins TRBV15 and TRBJ2-1; D is uncertain. The CDR3 has 14 residues. V lost 0 bases to trimming and J lost 6 bases, with 9 bases between them. CDR1 and CDR2 from the germline V gene are LNHNV and YYDKDF (reference sequence). The CDR3 loop is CATSRERLINEQFF. The CDR3, as DNA: TGTGCCACCAGCAGAGAGCGACTGATCAATGAGCAGTTCTTC.

The V and J genes are TRBV24-1 and TRBJ2-3; 9 nucleotides align to TRBD2. The germline V gene encodes CDR1 KGHDR and CDR2 SFDVKD. The CDR3 consists of 15 residues. With V trimmed by 4 bases and J by 4 bases, 5 bases remained unmatched. The CDR3 sequence is CATSEGLAVADTQYF. The CDR3 nucleotides read TGTGCCACCAGTGAGGGACTAGCCGTCGCAGATACGCAGTATTTT.

V and J are TRBV7-2 and TRBJ1-1, with 10 bases identical to TRBD1. The CDR3 spans 15 residues. CDR1 and CDR2 (germline): SGHTA, FQGNSA. J gave up 5 bases and V 3 bases, and 6 bases lay outside the gene matches. The CDR3 here is CASSFRTGGNTEAFF. The CDR3 DNA sequence: TGTGCCAGCAGCTTCAGGACAGGGGGGAATACTGAAGCTTTCTTT.

The chain employs TRBV12-3 or TRBV12-4 and TRBJ2-4; D unclear. V dropped 6 bases and J dropped 6 bases, with 9 bases sitting between them. CDR3 size: 12 residues. The CDR3 DNA reads TGTGCCAGCAGCCCGCGTGGAAACATTCAGTACTTC. It translates to CASSPRGNIQYF.

The V gene is TRBV5-1, the J gene TRBJ1-3, with TRBD1 matching 8 bases. This CDR3 region has 16 residues. The germline CDR1 and CDR2 sequences are SGHRS and YFSETQ. With V trimmed by 5 bases and J by 0 bases, 7 bases remained unmatched. The CDR3 region has the DNA TGCGCCAGCAGTTCCAGCGGGACAGGCTCTGGAAACACCATATATTTT. This codes for CASSSSGTGSGNTIYF.

The rearrangement uses TRBV5-4 and TRBJ2-1; 8 nucleotides align to TRBD2. This CDR3 has 16 amino acids. The germline gives CDR1 SGHNT, CDR2 YYREEE (reference sequence). V was pared by 4 bases and J by 3 bases, with 9 bases of the junction left unmatched. This CDR3 reads CASSAPGAGDYNEQFF. The CDR3 bases are TGTGCCAGCAGCGCCCCAGGAGCGGGAGACTACAATGAGCAGTTCTTC. Based on the CDR3 plus reference TRBV5-4 and TRBJ2-1, the full variable domain is ETGVTQSPTHLIKTRGQQVTLRCSSQSGHNTVSWYQQALGQGPQFIFQYYREEENGRGNFPPRFSGLQFPNYSSELNVNALELDDSALYLCASSAPGAGDYNEQFFGPGTRLTVL.

The gene calls are TRBV5-1 and TRBJ2-5, with D perhaps TRBD2 (7 bases). Trimming stripped 6 bases from V and 4 bases from J, with 19 bases between. Germline V lookup: CDR1 SGHRS, CDR2 YFSETQ. The CDR3 sequence is 15 residues long. The CDR3 loop reads CASTWGGATGETQYF. The CDR3 nucleotides are TGCGCCAGCACCTGGGGGGGGGCGACGGGAGAGACCCAGTACTTC.

About this clone itself: A junction boundary mismatches the germline segment, possibly from a read error. This chain uses TRBV20-1 with TRBJ1-2; 8 bases map to TRBD1. The CDR3 runs to 11 residues. Germline CDR1 reads DFQATT; CDR2 reads SNEGSKA (reference sequence). CDR3 sequence: CSARAEGQADF. The CDR3 coding sequence is TGCAGTGCTAGAGCGGAGGGACAGGCTGACTTC.

The chain couples TRBV5-5 to TRBJ2-3; D remains unclear. V was shortened by 2 bases and J by 6 bases, with 13 bases between the two germline ends. The CDR3 has 14 amino acids. From germline, CDR1 is SGHKS and CDR2 YYEKEE (reference sequence). The CDR3 bases are TGTGCCAGCAGCTTTGGCCCAGCCGGGGATACGCAGTATTTT. Protein product: CASSFGPAGDTQYF. Full variable domain (remainder filled in from reference TRBV5-5 and TRBJ2-3): DAGVTQSPTHLIKTRGQQVTLRCSPISGHKSVSWYQQVLGQGPQFIFQYYEKEERGRGNFPDRFSARQFPNYSSELNVNALLLGDSALYLCASSFGPAGDTQYFGPGTRLTVL.

This rearrangement joins TRBV9 to TRBJ2-1; D is possibly TRBD2 (6 bases). CDR3 length equals 14 residues. Trimming removed 0 bases from V and 6 bases from J, with 10 bases in between. Germline V gene data show CDR1 as SGDLS and CDR2 as YYNGEE. The CDR3 DNA is TGTGCCAGCAGCGTAGGACGGAGGGGCAATGAGCAGTTCTTC. Amino acids: CASSVGRRGNEQFF.

This clone showed up just once. V is TRBV5-1 and J is TRBJ2-3; D gene ambiguous. The CDR3 spans 14 residues. Germline lookup yields CDR1 SGHRS and CDR2 YFSETQ. With 5 bases removed from V and 0 bases from J, the gap between germline ends came to 10 bases. The CDR3 DNA reads as TGCGCCAGCAGACTACAAGTAAGCACAGATACGCAGTATTTT. Amino acid sequence: CASRLQVSTDTQYF.

The chain joins TRBV5-5 to TRBJ1-4, with D hard to call. Trimming left V 4 bases short and J 0 bases short, with 13 bases between. The CDR3 has 16 residues. Germline V gives CDR1 SGHKS, CDR2 YYEKEE (reference sequence). CDR3 coding DNA: TGTGCCAGCAGCCCCCGGCCGGGTGCAACTAATGAAAAACTGTTTTTT. Protein: CASSPRPGATNEKLFF.

The rearrangement joins TRBV6-6 to TRBJ1-1; 8 bases fit TRBD1. The V segment lost 5 bases and the J segment 4 bases; nucleotides outside the gene matches: 15. CDR1 MNHNY and CDR2 SVGAGI come from the germline V gene (reference sequence). This CDR3 has 17 residues. CDR3 amino acids: CASSPLAFGTGGTEAFF. CDR3 DNA sequence: TGTGCCAGCAGTCCACTAGCCTTTGGGACAGGAGGCACTGAAGCTTTCTTT.

The V gene is TRBV7-9, the J gene TRBJ1-2; D possibly corresponds to TRBD1 (5 bases). Germline assignment: CDR1 SEHNR and CDR2 FQNEAQ (reference sequence). The length of the CDR3 is 14 residues. The ends were cut back, 8 bases at V and 0 bases at J, with 13 bases in the middle. CDR3 in amino acids: CASDTGMANYGYTF. The DNA of the CDR3 is TGTGCCAGCGATACAGGAATGGCTAACTATGGCTACACCTTC.